This T cell receptor (beta chain) was identified in a study of T cell responses to AZD1222 COVID-19 vaccine. Measured with immunoSEQ multiplex PCR; TCRdb has only the in-frame clones, and not every one. The sample gives 150,000 to 200,000 clones, approximately 90% of which show up once; roughly 1.2% is in the top ten. Germline V lookup: CDR1 MGHRA, CDR2 YSYEKL. The CDR3 is 14 amino acids. V was clipped by 1 base and J by 3 bases, with 8 bases between them. This chain joins TRBV4-1 and TRBJ2-3; D is undetermined. This material consisted of peripheral blood, taken 28 days after the second AZD1222 dose. The clonotype was recovered from an adult who received the AZD1222 COVID-19 vaccine. The CDR3 reads CASSQAPDTDTQYF. Written as DNA, the CDR3 is TGCGCCAGCAGCCAAGCCCCCGATACAGATACGCAGTATTTT.